Each of the 21 T cell receptor beta chains below was sequenced from the same sample in a study of cytomegalovirus exposure and HLA in healthy donors. The PCR ran on 60 Vbeta and 13 Jbeta primers. The repertoire was sequenced with immunoSEQ multiplex PCR; TCRdb's copy has only in-frame clones and lacks some. The data contain about 91,000 clones, roughly two thirds of them seen just once; the ten biggest clones take up 1.2%. Sequencing used PBMCs. The receptors stem from a female donor in good health and CMV-seronegative.

V gene TRBV2 combines with J gene TRBJ1-1; the D gene is possibly TRBD1 (5 bases). Germline V gene sequence: CDR1 SNHLY, CDR2 FYNNEI. Trimming left V 6 bases short and J 0 bases short, with 8 bases between. This CDR3 has 13 amino acids. The chain's CDR3 is CASRGGVNTEAFF. The CDR3, as DNA: TGTGCCAGCAGGGGAGGGGTGAACACTGAAGCTTTCTTT.

This sequence joins TRBV19 and TRBJ2-7, with TRBD1 as a possible D gene (5 bases). Trimming took off 3 bases at V and 3 bases at J, with 15 bases between the two ends. The germline V gene has CDR1 LNHDA and CDR2 SQIVND (reference sequence). The CDR3 is 15 amino acids. DNA for the CDR3: TGTGCCAGTAGTATTTCGCTCAGGGTATTCTACGAGCAGTACTTC. Amino acid sequence: CASSISLRVFYEQYF.

The chain employs TRBV6-1 and TRBJ1-3, with D possibly TRBD1 on 5 matching bases. The CDR3 extends over 14 amino acids. V lost 7 bases and J 3 bases, leaving 13 bases between the germline ends. Germline-derived CDR1 and CDR2 are MNHNS and SASEGT. The CDR3 DNA is TGTGCCAGCAACGCAGGGCTGGGTGGAAACACCATATATTTT. Translating gives CASNAGLGGNTIYF.

This chain uses TRBV9 with TRBJ2-1; the match to TRBD2 covers 8 bases. The J segment lost 4 bases and the V segment lost 0 bases, leaving 3 bases of the junction unmatched. Germline V gives CDR1 SGDLS, CDR2 YYNGEE. The CDR3 has 15 amino acids. CDR3 nucleotides: TGTGCCAGCAGCGTAGTTTCTAGCGGGTACAATGAGCAGTTCTTC. Translating gives CASSVVSSGYNEQFF.

CDR3 amino acids: CASSPYPGANVLTF. The DNA of the CDR3 is TGTGCCAGCAGTCCCTACCCTGGGGCCAACGTCCTGACTTTC. V gene TRBV6-5 combines with J gene TRBJ2-6; D is ambiguous. V dropped 5 bases and J dropped 2 bases, with 7 bases sitting between them. Germline values: CDR1 MNHEY, CDR2 SVGAGI. The CDR3 covers 14 residues.

CDR3 amino acids: CASSPSGLAYEQYF. For the CDR3, the DNA is TGTGCCAGCAGCCCATCGGGACTAGCCTACGAGCAGTACTTC. This sequence joins TRBV9 and TRBJ2-7; 8 bases align to TRBD2. J lost 2 bases, V lost 4 bases, and 5 bases had no gene match. The CDR3 sequence is 14 residues long. Germline CDR1 reads SGDLS; CDR2 reads YYNGEE. Full variable domain (remainder filled in from reference TRBV9 and TRBJ2-7): DSGVTQTPKHLITATGQRVTLRCSPRSGDLSVYWYQQSLDQGLQFLIQYYNGEERAKGNILERFSAQQFPDLHSELNLSSLELGDSALYFCASSPSGLAYEQYFGPGTRLTVT.

In this sample, this clone turned up a few times. The chain is built from TRBV12-5 and TRBJ2-1; D might be TRBD2 (6 bases). CDR3 length: 13 amino acids. Germline CDR1 is LGHNT and CDR2 is FRNRAP. Trimming removed 6 bases at V and 3 bases at J, with 9 bases between. In DNA, the CDR3 is TGTGCTAGTGGCGGGGGTTTCTACAATGAGCAGTTCTTC. The encoded protein is CASGGGFYNEQFF.

CDR3 residues: CASTSGQGLYEQYF. The CDR3 DNA sequence: TGTGCCAGCACATCCGGACAGGGCTTGTACGAGCAGTACTTC. This rearrangement joins TRBV7-2 to TRBJ2-7; 8 bases agree with TRBD1. Per germline, CDR1 SGHTA and CDR2 FQGNSA. The CDR3 sequence is 14 residues long. The V gene end was trimmed by 7 bases and the J gene end by 4 bases; junction bases not matched to a gene: 9.

A few counts support this clone. The chain combines TRBV10-3 with TRBJ1-2, with D unresolved. This CDR3 has 12 amino acids. Germline CDR1 ENHRY, CDR2 SYGVKD. Trimming shortened V by 6 bases and J by 3 bases, and 8 bases separated the two germline ends. CDR3 protein: CAISGRDYGYTF. Here the CDR3 DNA reads TGTGCCATCAGCGGGCGGGACTATGGCTACACCTTC.

The rearrangement uses TRBV7-2 and TRBJ2-1; weak D call: TRBD2 (6 bases). The CDR3 spans 15 residues. V gave up 1 base and J gave up 1 base, with 8 bases separating them. CDR1 is SGHTA and CDR2 is FQGNSA in the germline V gene. CDR3 sequence: CASSLDGTSYNEQFF. The CDR3 nucleotides read TGTGCCAGCAGCTTAGACGGGACTTCCTACAATGAGCAGTTCTTC.

This clone was found a few times. The chain combines TRBV28 with TRBJ2-7; D possibly corresponds to TRBD1 (5 bases). The germline V gene encodes CDR1 MDHEN and CDR2 SYDVKM. This CDR3 is 12 amino acids long. V lost 7 bases, J lost 2 bases, and 9 bases lay in between. DNA of the CDR3: TGTGCCAGCACCCAGGGCCCCTACGAGCAGTACTTC. Protein sequence: CASTQGPYEQYF.

J is TRBJ2-1 and V is TRBV7-3; 9 bases are shared with TRBD2. After removal of 5 bases from V and 8 bases from J, the junction contained 16 bases not matched to a gene. CDR1 is SGHTA and CDR2 is FQGTGA in the germline V gene. CDR3 length: 17 residues. The CDR3 nucleotides read TGTGCCAGCAGCCCCTCTGATCTGGCGGGAGGGCCCGATGAGCAGTTCTTC. This translates into CASSPSDLAGGPDEQFF.

This chain connects TRBV13 to TRBJ2-5; TRBD2 is a possible D gene (5 bases). The V and J ends lost 5 bases and 4 bases respectively, with 20 bases between them. Germline V gene sequence: CDR1 PRHDT, CDR2 FYEKMQ (reference sequence). The CDR3 length is 16 residues. Here the CDR3 DNA reads TGTGCCAGCAGCCCCCTAGGACTGGGTTTTGGAGAGACCCAGTACTTC. As protein: CASSPLGLGFGETQYF.

This clone was found a few times. The chain uses TRBV29-1 and TRBJ2-1, with a possible D match to TRBD1 (6 bases). Per germline, CDR1 SQVTM and CDR2 ANQGSEA. The ends were cut back, 6 bases at V and 10 bases at J, with 13 bases in the middle. The CDR3 totals 11 residues. This CDR3 is CSVTGSGEQFF. The CDR3 DNA reads as TGCAGCGTCACAGGGTCAGGAGAGCAGTTCTTC.

The rearrangement links TRBV15 to TRBJ2-3; perhaps TRBD2 as D (5 bases). Germline lookup yields CDR1 LNHNV and CDR2 YYDKDF (reference sequence). CDR3 length equals 16 residues. Trimming took off 0 bases at V and 6 bases at J, with 16 bases between the two ends. The CDR3 DNA follows: TGTGCCACCAGCAGAGAGAGGGCCCTCCTGTCGGATACGCAGTATTTT. Translation: CATSRERALLSDTQYF.

The gene calls are TRBV6-8 and TRBJ1-1; 8 nucleotides match TRBD1. The germline V gene has CDR1 MNHGY and CDR2 SAAAGT. The junction had 9 bases not matched to a gene; V was cut back by 6 bases and J by 0 bases. The CDR3 totals 16 residues. CDR3 bases: TGTGCCAGCAGCAAGAAACGACAGGGGATGAACACTGAAGCTTTCTTT. It is translated as CASSKKRQGMNTEAFF.

V is TRBV27 and J is TRBJ2-1; 9 positions agree with TRBD1. The CDR3 extends over 13 amino acids. CDR1 is MNHEY and CDR2 is SMNVEV in the germline V gene (reference sequence). V dropped 2 bases and J dropped 9; count of bases not matched to a gene: 2. The CDR3 nucleotides are TGTGCCAGCAGTTTAGACAGGGGGAGTGAGCAGTTCTTC. Translating it yields CASSLDRGSEQFF.

In its sample, this clone was seen once. This rearrangement joins TRBV27 to TRBJ1-3, with TRBD1 matching over 8 bases. The CDR3 is made up of 17 amino acids. V dropped 0 bases and J dropped 5; count of bases not matched to a gene: 9. Germline lookup yields CDR1 MNHEY and CDR2 SMNVEV (reference sequence). CDR3 nucleotides: TGTGCCAGCAGTTTATCATCTTTTCAGGGGGCAAGAAACACCATATATTTT. This encodes CASSLSSFQGARNTIYF.

This clone was seen a few times. The rearrangement uses TRBV11-3 and TRBJ1-1, with D maybe TRBD1 (6 bases). Trimming removed 5 bases from V and 0 bases from J, with 13 bases in between. This CDR3 is built from 15 residues. The germline gives CDR1 SGHNT, CDR2 YENEEA. The CDR3 here is CASSGYRELNTEAFF. The CDR3 DNA follows: TGTGCCAGCAGCGGATACAGGGAACTGAACACTGAAGCTTTCTTT.

The chain uses TRBV28 and TRBJ2-7; possibly TRBD1 for D (6 bases). The V gene's germline CDR1 is MDHEN and CDR2 SYDVKM. With 2 bases removed from V and 6 bases from J, the gap between germline ends came to 8 bases. CDR3 size: 12 residues. For the CDR3, the DNA is TGTGCCAGCAGTTTAACAGGGCGCGAGCAGTACTTC. Its translation: CASSLTGREQYF.

The CDR3, as DNA: TGTGCCTGGACCAGGGGTGGAACTGAAGCTTTCTTT. Protein sequence: CAWTRGGTEAFF. The chain joins TRBV30 to TRBJ1-1; TRBD1 might be the D (6 bases). CDR1 is GTSNPN, CDR2 SVGIG, per germline (reference sequence). CDR3 length: 12 amino acids. The V end lost 4 bases, the J end lost 5 bases, and 11 bases lay between the germline ends.